These 25 T cell receptor beta chains were sequenced from one sample in a study of blood T cell repertoires in COVID-19. Clones were sequenced by immunoSEQ multiplex PCR, and TCRdb holds only the in-frame ones, with some missing. Here the sample spans around 350,000 clones, 70% to 90% being singletons. The specimen sequenced was peripheral blood. These receptors all come from a human donor in a cohort sampled during active COVID-19.

The chain carries TRBV5-4 and TRBJ1-2; TRBD1 is a possible D gene (6 bases). This CDR3 contains 15 residues. Germline V gives CDR1 SGHNT, CDR2 YYREEE (reference sequence). Deletions cut 2 bases from V and 7 bases from J, with 18 bases between. The CDR3 DNA sequence: TGTGCCAGCAGCTTTGGCAGGGGAAACATCGGTGGCTACACCTTC. It encodes CASSFGRGNIGGYTF.

The chain links TRBV19 to TRBJ1-5; D is perhaps TRBD1 (6 bases). Trimming removed 5 bases from V and 6 bases from J, with 29 bases in between. The CDR3 totals 19 residues. The germline V gene has CDR1 LNHDA and CDR2 SQIVND (reference sequence). CDR3 loop: CASSSQPPGDMSGAQPQHF. The CDR3 DNA is TGTGCCAGTAGTTCTCAACCCCCAGGGGATATGTCTGGGGCTCAGCCCCAGCATTTT.

The CDR3: CSVEGASGSLDTQYF. The CDR3 DNA sequence: TGCAGCGTTGAAGGGGCTAGCGGGAGTTTGGATACGCAGTATTTT. The V call is TRBV29-1, the J call TRBJ2-3, with 10 nucleotides matching TRBD2. The CDR3 sequence is 15 residues long. With 1 base clipped from V and 6 bases from J, the junction kept 7 bases outside the gene matches. CDR1 and CDR2 (germline): SQVTM, ANQGSEA.

The rearrangement links TRBV4-1 to TRBJ2-2; D unclear. Germline loops: CDR1 MGHRA, CDR2 YSYEKL. Trimming took 1 base from V and 7 from J, leaving 7 bases between them. The CDR3 has 13 residues. The CDR3 DNA reads as TGCGCCAGCAGCCAAGTATTACTCGGGGAGCTGTTTTTT. This codes for CASSQVLLGELFF.

The rearrangement links TRBV15 to TRBJ2-5, with D possibly matching TRBD1 (5 bases). This CDR3 has 15 amino acids. Trimming left V 0 bases short and J 2 bases short, with 10 bases between. Germline V gene data show CDR1 as LNHNV and CDR2 as YYDKDF (reference sequence). As DNA, the CDR3 is TGTGCCACCAGCAGAGATGGCGCAGGGCAAGAGACCCAGTACTTC. Its translation: CATSRDGAGQETQYF. The full variable domain, rest sourced from reference TRBV15 and TRBJ2-5, is DAMVIQNPRYQVTQFGKPVTLSCSQTLNHNVMYWYQQKSSQAPKLLFHYYDKDFNNEADTPDNFQSRRPNTSFCFLDIRSPGLGDTAMYLCATSRDGAGQETQYFGPGTRLLVL.

This clone was picked up a small number of times. J is TRBJ1-5 and V is TRBV5-6, with 9 bases fitting TRBD1. With 0 bases clipped from V and 0 bases from J, the junction kept 1 base outside the gene matches. CDR1 is SGHDT, CDR2 YYEEEE, per germline. The CDR3 runs 16 residues. The CDR3 loop is CASSLGTGDSNQPQHF. The CDR3 DNA reads as TGTGCCAGCAGCTTGGGGACAGGGGATAGCAATCAGCCCCAGCATTTT.

This chain links TRBV19 with TRBJ2-5; TRBD2 matches at 11 bases. The CDR3 length is 13 residues. CDR1 LNHDA and CDR2 SQIVND come from the germline V gene (reference sequence). Losses at the gene ends were 4 bases for V and 5 bases for J; bases not matched to a gene: 0. The CDR3 sequence: CASSRTSGETQYF. CDR3 bases: TGTGCCAGTAGTAGGACTAGCGGGGAGACCCAGTACTTC.

This clone was counted ten times or more. The CDR3 spells CASSSKTGKSYEQYF. The DNA for the CDR3 is TGTGCCAGCAGCTCAAAGACAGGGAAGAGCTACGAGCAGTACTTC. This chain links TRBV7-9 with TRBJ2-7, with 7 positions matching TRBD1. The trim removed 4 bases at V and 3 bases at J, leaving 9 bases unmatched. Germline CDR1 and CDR2: SEHNR and FQNEAQ (reference sequence). This CDR3 region has 15 residues.

The rearrangement joins TRBV4-1 to TRBJ2-1; 7 nucleotides align to TRBD2. Germline CDR1 MGHRA, CDR2 YSYEKL. With 1 base clipped from V and 0 bases from J, the junction kept 9 bases outside the gene matches. CDR3 length: 18 residues. The CDR3, as DNA: TGCGCCAGCAGCCAAGGCCCCGCTAGCGGAAGCTCCTACAATGAGCAGTTCTTC. Amino acids: CASSQGPASGSSYNEQFF.

V gene TRBV10-1 combines with J gene TRBJ2-1; TRBD2 matches at 7 bases. The CDR3 spans 14 residues. The junction had 6 bases not matched to a gene; V was cut back by 5 bases and J by 5 bases. Per the germline V gene, CDR1 is WNHNN and CDR2 is SYGVQD (reference sequence). The CDR3 here is CASSRGTIDNEQFF. The DNA of the CDR3 is TGCGCCAGCAGTAGAGGGACTATCGACAATGAGCAGTTCTTC.

This chain links TRBV10-2 with TRBJ1-2; 10 bases align to TRBD1. V lost 6 bases, J lost 2 bases, and 3 bases stayed unmatched. This CDR3 contains 14 residues. The V gene's germline CDR1 is WSHSY and CDR2 SAAADI. The CDR3 is CASRATGGNYGYTF. The CDR3 coding sequence is TGCGCCAGCAGAGCGACAGGGGGCAACTATGGCTACACCTTC.

The J gene is TRBJ1-1, the V gene TRBV19; D not resolved. Germline CDR1 LNHDA, CDR2 SQIVND (reference sequence). Between the trimmed V and J ends, which lost 4 bases and 6 bases, there was a span of 15 bases. The CDR3 has 14 amino acids. In DNA, the CDR3 is TGTGCCAGTAGTAACCTGGTAGGGAGCCCTGAAGCTTTCTTT. As protein: CASSNLVGSPEAFF.

V gene TRBV11-1 combines with J gene TRBJ1-3; D not certain. Germline-derived CDR1 and CDR2 are SGHAT and FQDESV (reference sequence). The CDR3 covers 15 residues. V shed 3 bases and J shed 0 bases, with 9 bases lying between them. As DNA, the CDR3 is TGTGCCAGCAGCTTGGATCGAGGCTCTGGAAACACCATATATTTT. Its translation is CASSLDRGSGNTIYF. The full variable domain, with the rest looked up from reference TRBV11-1 and TRBJ1-3, is EAEVAQSPRYKITEKSQAVAFWCDPISGHATLYWYRQILGQGPELLVQFQDESVVDDSQLPKDRFSAERLKGVDSTLKIQPAELGDSAMYLCASSLDRGSGNTIYFGEGSWLTVV.

The rearrangement joins TRBV5-4 to TRBJ2-3, with a possible D match to TRBD2 (5 bases). Germline loops: CDR1 SGHNT, CDR2 YYREEE (reference sequence). V was shortened by 3 bases and J by 9 bases, with 14 bases between the two germline ends. The CDR3 sequence is 13 residues long. CDR3 nucleotides: TGTGCCAGCAGCTCCTACGGGGTGGTGACGCAGTATTTT. This sequence encodes CASSSYGVVTQYF.

The chain couples TRBV6-5 to TRBJ2-4; 7 bases are shared with TRBD1. Germline loops: CDR1 MNHEY, CDR2 SVGAGI. The CDR3 loop spans 15 amino acids. Trimming at V came to 6 bases and at J to 5 bases, leaving 10 bases not matched to a gene. CDR3: CASSRNDRAENIQYF. The CDR3 DNA reads as TGTGCCAGCAGCCGTAACGACAGGGCGGAAAACATTCAGTACTTC.

V and J are TRBV5-1 and TRBJ1-1; TRBD1 is a possible D gene (6 bases). The V end was cut by 4 bases, the J end by 4 bases, with 14 bases between. Germline V CDR1 and CDR2: SGHRS, YFSETQ. The CDR3 contains 14 residues. The chain's CDR3 is CASSRTGFGTEAFF. CDR3 nucleotide sequence: TGCGCCAGCAGCAGAACAGGGTTTGGCACTGAAGCTTTCTTT.

The CDR3 coding sequence is TGTGCCAGCAGTGAAGCCTACAGGGTAGGCACTGAAGCTTTCTTT. It specifies CASSEAYRVGTEAFF. The rearrangement joins TRBV2 to TRBJ1-1, with a possible D match to TRBD1 (6 bases). V dropped 0 bases and J dropped 4 bases, with 12 bases sitting between them. This CDR3 has 15 amino acids. Germline V gives CDR1 SNHLY, CDR2 FYNNEI.

The chain is built from TRBV2 and TRBJ1-4, with a weak D call TRBD1 (6 bases). Deletions cut 10 bases from V and 8 bases from J, with 17 bases between. Germline V gives CDR1 SNHLY, CDR2 FYNNEI. The CDR3 spans 13 residues. The CDR3 region has the DNA TGTGCCATCCAGGGGACGCAGAAAGAAAAACTGTTTTTT. It is translated as CAIQGTQKEKLFF.

In regard to this clone: A much larger clone lies a single base off, so this may be a read error. The chain has TRBV11-3 and TRBJ2-2; D remains ambiguous. The V and J ends lost 1 base and 0 bases respectively, with 3 bases between them. Germline CDR1 and CDR2: SGHNT and YENEEA. The length of the CDR3 is 14 residues. The CDR3 spells CASSLGANTGELFF. The DNA for the CDR3 is TGTGCCAGCAGCTTAGGAGCGAACACCGGGGAGCTGTTTTTT.

The chain links TRBV19 to TRBJ2-3, with a tentative D call TRBD1 (6 bases). The ends were cut back, 9 bases at V and 1 base at J, with 11 bases in the middle. Germline V gene sequence: CDR1 LNHDA, CDR2 SQIVND (reference sequence). This CDR3 is built from 13 residues. This chain's CDR3 is CASEAGGTDTQYF. CDR3 DNA sequence: TGTGCCAGCGAAGCAGGGGGCACAGATACGCAGTATTTT. Supplemented by reference TRBV19 and TRBJ2-3, the full variable domain reads DGGITQSPKYLFRKEGQNVTLSCEQNLNHDAMYWYRQDPGQGLRLIYYSQIVNDFQKGDIAEGYSVSREKKESFPLTVTSAQKNPTAFYLCASEAGGTDTQYFGPGTRLTVL.

V usage is TRBV27 and J usage is TRBJ1-1; D may be TRBD1 (6 bases). This CDR3 has 15 amino acids. Germline V gene sequence: CDR1 MNHEY, CDR2 SMNVEV (reference sequence). The V gene lost 3 bases and the J gene lost 6 bases, with 17 bases spanning the gap. The DNA of the CDR3 is TGTGCCAGCAGTTTGATCGGGGGGGCGGCGGCTGAAGCTTTCTTT. Residues: CASSLIGGAAAEAFF.

The CDR3 DNA reads as TGTGCCAGCAGCCAAGATTCGGGGCCGGGGGGGGAAAAACTGTTTTTT. Protein sequence: CASSQDSGPGGEKLFF. The V gene is TRBV4-2, the J gene TRBJ1-4, with D possibly TRBD1 on 5 matching bases. The V and J ends lost 0 bases and 8 bases respectively, with 16 bases between them. Germline V gene sequence: CDR1 LGHNA, CDR2 YNFKEQ. The CDR3 has 16 residues.

V gene TRBV19 combines with J gene TRBJ1-5; the match to TRBD1 covers 7 bases. J was trimmed by 0 bases and V by 4 bases; bases with no gene match: 12. The germline gives CDR1 LNHDA, CDR2 SQIVND (reference sequence). This CDR3 comprises 18 residues. DNA for the CDR3: TGTGCCAGTAGTACAACCGGGACAGCCATTTATAGCAATCAGCCCCAGCATTTT. It codes for CASSTTGTAIYSNQPQHF.

The chain recombines TRBV28 with TRBJ2-5; possible D gene TRBD2, 7 bases. The CDR3 contains 17 residues. With 3 bases removed from V and 4 bases from J, the gap between germline ends came to 21 bases. Germline V gene sequence: CDR1 MDHEN, CDR2 SYDVKM. CDR3 bases: TGTGCCAGCAGTTTTCCCGGCTCCAGGGGAGGGGCAGAGACCCAGTACTTC. Protein: CASSFPGSRGGAETQYF. Complete variable domain (other parts from reference TRBV28 and TRBJ2-5): DVKVTQSSRYLVKRTGEKVFLECVQDMDHENMFWYRQDPGLGLRLIYFSYDVKMKEKGDIPEGYSVSREKKERFSLILESASTNQTSMYLCASSFPGSRGGAETQYFGPGTRLLVL.

V gene TRBV29-1 combines with J gene TRBJ2-1; 11 nucleotides agree with TRBD1. Germline assignment: CDR1 SQVTM and CDR2 ANQGSEA. CDR3 length: 19 amino acids. After removal of 4 bases from V and 0 bases from J, the junction contained 14 bases not matched to a gene. CDR3: CSVVIGTGGNWLSYNEQFF. As DNA, the CDR3 is TGCAGCGTTGTGATTGGGACAGGGGGTAATTGGCTCTCCTACAATGAGCAGTTCTTC.